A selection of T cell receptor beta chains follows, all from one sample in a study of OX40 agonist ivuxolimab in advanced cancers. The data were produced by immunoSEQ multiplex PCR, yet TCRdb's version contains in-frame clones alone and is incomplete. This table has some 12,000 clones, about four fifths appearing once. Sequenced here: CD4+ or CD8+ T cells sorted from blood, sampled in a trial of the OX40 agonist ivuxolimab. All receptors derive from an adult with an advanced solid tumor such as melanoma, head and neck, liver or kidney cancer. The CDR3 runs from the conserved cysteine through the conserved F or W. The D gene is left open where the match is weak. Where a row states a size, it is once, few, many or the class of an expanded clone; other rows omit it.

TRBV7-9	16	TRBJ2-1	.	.	CASSWDDRDLGNEQFF	TGTGCCAGCAGCTGGGATGACCGGGACCTCGGCAATGAGCAGTTCTTC
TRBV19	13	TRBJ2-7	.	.	CASSIRVSAEQYF	TGTGCCAGTAGTATCAGGGTATCGGCCGAGCAGTACTTC
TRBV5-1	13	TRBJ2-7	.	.	CASSWGRGYEQYF	TGCGCCAGCAGCTGGGGACGGGGCTACGAGCAGTACTTC
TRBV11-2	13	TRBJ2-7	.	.	CASSLGTGYEQYF	TGTGCCAGCAGCTTAGGAACAGGCTACGAGCAGTACTTC
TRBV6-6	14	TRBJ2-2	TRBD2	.	CASSLRGDTGELFF	TGTGCCAGCAGCCTGCGGGGGGACACCGGGGAGCTGTTTTTT
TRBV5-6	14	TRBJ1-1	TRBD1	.	CASIPGQGHTEAFF	TGTGCCAGCATCCCGGGACAGGGTCACACTGAAGCTTTCTTT
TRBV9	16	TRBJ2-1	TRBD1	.	CASSTLGGAEYNEQFF	TGTGCCAGCAGCACGCTAGGGGGCGCGGAGTACAATGAGCAGTTCTTC
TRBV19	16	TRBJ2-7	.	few	CASSPYSWTATYEQYF	TGTGCCAGTAGTCCCTACTCTTGGACAGCAACCTACGAGCAGTACTTC
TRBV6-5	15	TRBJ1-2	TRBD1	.	CASRGIGQADYGYTF	TGTGCCAGCAGGGGGATAGGACAGGCAGACTATGGCTACACCTTC
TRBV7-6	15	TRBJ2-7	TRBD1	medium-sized	CASSFGTGLTYEQYF	TGTGCCAGCAGCTTCGGGACAGGCCTTACCTACGAGCAGTACTTC
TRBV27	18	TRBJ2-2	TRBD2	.	CARGTSGSVALNGRELFF	TGTGCCAGGGGGACTAGCGGGAGTGTTGCTCTCAATGGTCGGGAGCTGTTTTTT
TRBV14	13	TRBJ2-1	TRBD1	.	CASSLTGGNEQFF	TGTGCCAGCAGCCTGACAGGGGGCAATGAGCAGTTCTTC
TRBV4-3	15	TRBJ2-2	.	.	CASSQDSVNTGELFF	TGCGCCAGCAGCCAAGATTCGGTTAACACCGGGGAGCTGTTTTTT
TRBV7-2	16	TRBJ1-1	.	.	CASSLDPRQSDTEAFF	TGTGCCAGCAGCTTAGATCCCAGACAGTCTGACACTGAAGCTTTCTTT
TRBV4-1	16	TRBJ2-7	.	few	CASSQDPGGYTYEQYF	TGCGCCAGCAGCCAAGACCCAGGGGGGTATACCTACGAGCAGTACTTC
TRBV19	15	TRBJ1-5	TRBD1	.	CASSIWGTGDQPQHF	TGTGCCAGTAGTATATGGGGGACAGGGGATCAGCCCCAGCATTTT
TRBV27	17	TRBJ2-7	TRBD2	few	CASSFSPGLAGVVEQYF	TGTGCCAGCAGTTTCAGCCCGGGACTAGCGGGAGTAGTCGAGCAGTACTTC
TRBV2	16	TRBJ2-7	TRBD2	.	CASFGASGGPNYEQYF	TGTGCCAGCTTCGGGGCTAGCGGGGGGCCTAACTACGAGCAGTACTTC
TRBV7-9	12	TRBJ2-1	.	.	CASSLGYNEQFF	TGTGCCAGCAGCTTAGGTTACAATGAGCAGTTCTTC
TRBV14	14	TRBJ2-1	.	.	CASSLGSSYNEQFF	TGTGCCAGCAGCCTCGGGAGCTCCTACAATGAGCAGTTCTTC
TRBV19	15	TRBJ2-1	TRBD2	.	CASSLAGAGYNEQFF	TGTGCCAGTTCCCTAGCGGGAGCGGGCTACAATGAGCAGTTCTTC
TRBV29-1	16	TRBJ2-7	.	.	CSVEQEKGTLSYEQYF	TGCAGCGTGGAACAAGAAAAGGGCACCCTCTCCTACGAGCAGTACTTC
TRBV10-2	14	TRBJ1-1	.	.	CASSVAGLNTEAFF	TGCGCCAGCAGTGTCGCGGGCCTGAACACTGAAGCTTTCTTT
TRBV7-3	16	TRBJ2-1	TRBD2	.	CASSSGLAGGGNEQFF	TGTGCCAGCAGCTCGGGACTAGCGGGAGGAGGAAATGAGCAGTTCTTC
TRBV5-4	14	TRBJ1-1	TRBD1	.	CASSWGQQYTEAFF	TGTGCCAGCAGCTGGGGACAGCAATACACTGAAGCTTTCTTT
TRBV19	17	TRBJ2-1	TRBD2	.	CASSDRLAGGLYNEQFF	TGTGCCAGTAGTGACAGACTAGCGGGAGGTCTATACAATGAGCAGTTCTTC
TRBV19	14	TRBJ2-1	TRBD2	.	CASRLTSGGAEQFF	TGTGCCAGTAGGTTGACTAGCGGGGGGGCAGAGCAGTTCTTC
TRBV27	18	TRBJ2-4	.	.	CASSPHPGTPAPGNIQYF	TGTGCCAGCAGTCCGCACCCCGGGACACCGGCTCCAGGAAACATTCAGTACTTC
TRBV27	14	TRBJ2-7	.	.	CASSLSHSSYEQYF	TGTGCCAGCAGTTTATCACACAGCTCCTACGAGCAGTACTTC
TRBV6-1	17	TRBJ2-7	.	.	CASSDPWGTGGYNEQYF	TGTGCCAGCAGTGATCCTTGGGGGACGGGGGGCTACAACGAGCAGTACTTC
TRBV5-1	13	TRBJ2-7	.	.	CASSLTVSYEQYF	TGCGCCAGCAGCTTGACAGTCTCCTACGAGCAGTACTTC
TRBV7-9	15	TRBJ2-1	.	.	CASSPPGNLYNEQFF	TGTGCCAGCAGCCCCCCCGGAAATCTCTACAATGAGCAGTTCTTC
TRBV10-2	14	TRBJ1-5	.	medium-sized	CASSEGGSNQPQHF	TGCGCCAGCAGTGAGGGTGGGAGCAATCAGCCCCAGCATTTT
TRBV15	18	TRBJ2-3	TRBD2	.	CATSRDRSGRSSTDTQYF	TGTGCCACCAGCAGAGATAGGAGCGGGAGGTCTAGCACAGATACGCAGTATTTT
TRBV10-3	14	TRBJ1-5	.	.	CAISEEQGSQPQHF	TGTGCCATCAGTGAAGAGCAGGGAAGTCAGCCCCAGCATTTT
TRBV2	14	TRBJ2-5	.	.	CASSPSGSQETQYF	TGTGCCAGCAGTCCCTCCGGGAGCCAAGAGACCCAGTACTTC
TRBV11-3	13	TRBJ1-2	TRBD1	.	CASSPGTVYGYTF	TGTGCCAGCAGCCCAGGGACAGTCTATGGCTACACCTTC
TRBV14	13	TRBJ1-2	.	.	CASSQGQFYGYTF	TGTGCCAGCAGCCAAGGACAGTTCTATGGCTACACCTTC
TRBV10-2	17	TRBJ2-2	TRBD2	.	CASTERGRGGPTGELFF	TGCGCCAGCACCGAGAGGGGGCGGGGGGGCCCCACCGGGGAGCTGTTTTTT
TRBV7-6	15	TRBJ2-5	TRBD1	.	CASSLGQGLQETQYF	TGTGCCAGCAGCCTTGGACAGGGGCTCCAAGAGACCCAGTACTTC
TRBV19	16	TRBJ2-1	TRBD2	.	CASSIDRTSGSNEQFF	TGTGCCAGTAGTATAGATCGGACTAGCGGGAGCAATGAGCAGTTCTTC
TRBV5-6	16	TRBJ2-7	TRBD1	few	CASSPLDRDASYEQYF	TGTGCCAGCAGCCCTTTGGACAGGGACGCCTCCTACGAGCAGTACTTC
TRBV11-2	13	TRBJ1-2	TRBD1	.	CASSPGTDYGYTF	TGTGCCAGCAGCCCCGGGACAGACTATGGCTACACCTTC
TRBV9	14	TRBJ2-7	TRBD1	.	CASSPGDRPYEQYF	TGTGCCAGCAGCCCCGGGGACAGGCCCTACGAGCAGTACTTC
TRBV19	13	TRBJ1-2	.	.	CALGGGPLYGYTF	TGTGCCCTGGGGGGCGGACCCCTCTATGGCTACACCTTC
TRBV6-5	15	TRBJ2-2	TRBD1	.	CASSPGQGWDGELFF	TGTGCCAGCAGCCCAGGACAGGGCTGGGACGGGGAGCTGTTTTTT
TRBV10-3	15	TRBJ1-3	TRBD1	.	CAITTGTVSGNTIYF	TGTGCCATCACCACCGGGACAGTCTCTGGAAACACCATATATTTT
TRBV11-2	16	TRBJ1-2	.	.	CASSLVRGAPLYGYTF	TGTGCCAGCAGCTTAGTACGGGGGGCGCCTTTATATGGCTACACCTTC
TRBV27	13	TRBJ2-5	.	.	CASSLHWEETQYF	TGTGCCAGCAGTTTACATTGGGAAGAGACCCAGTACTTC
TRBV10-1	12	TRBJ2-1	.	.	CASSETGGEQFF	TGCGCCAGCAGTGAGACTGGTGGTGAGCAGTTCTTC